This TCR beta chain appears in the sequencing data of a study of T cells in Graves' hyperthyroidism and ophthalmopathy. Study-wide context: Before treatment of any kind, peripheral blood was taken at initial diagnosis.

In this sample, this clonotype turned up many times. Amplification yielded TCR beta CDR3 regions, with RNA transcripts as the source. A set of HTBI primers served as the primers for a first-round RT-PCR of the TCR CDR3. TCRdb processed the multiplex PCR reads anew with MiXCR; each CDR3 protein has one entry. The sample comprises 200,000 to 250,000 distinct CDR3 sequences, roughly 17% of which are singletons, and around 48% rests with the top ten. The PBMCs had their origin in less than 13 ml of fresh peripheral blood. Germline-derived CDR1 and CDR2 are MNHEY and SMNVEV (reference sequence). This CDR3 has 16 residues. Unmatched junction bases numbered 12, after V lost 6 bases and J lost 4 bases.

The source is a woman aged 45 to 65 with Graves' hyperthyroidism. Sequencing was carried out using blood. The rearrangement uses TRBV27 and TRBJ1-1; TRBD1 matches 9 bases. The CDR3 loop is CASRIPPGQGGTEAFF. The CDR3, as DNA: TGTGCCAGCAGGATCCCCCCGGGACAGGGAGGCACTGAAGCTTTCTTT.